This TCR beta chain is from a study of T cell responses to AZD1222 COVID-19 vaccine. Notes on this clone: Its antigen is undetermined.

Pooled samples include second doses given at about 4 or 12 weeks. The study, taken as a whole, reports: Mostly white British, mostly female donors; authors suggested clonal diversity may be underestimated. Once two AZD1222 doses were given, Spike-specific TCR breadth and depth went up.

Generated by immunoSEQ multiplex PCR, the TCRdb table keeps only in-frame clones and is missing some. The sample lists about 120,000 clones, roughly 86% occurring once. The TCR originated in an adult who received the AZD1222 COVID-19 vaccine. The sequencing here drew on peripheral blood, taken 28 days after the second AZD1222 dose.

The CDR3 nucleotides are TGCGCCAGCAGCCAAGATAGGTTCGAGCAGTACTTC. Encoded protein: CASSQDRFEQYF. The chain links TRBV4-3 to TRBJ2-7; D is unclear. This CDR3 is 12 amino acids long. CDR1 is LGHNA and CDR2 is YSLEER in the germline V gene. V lost 0 bases, J lost 6 bases, and 6 bases lay in between.